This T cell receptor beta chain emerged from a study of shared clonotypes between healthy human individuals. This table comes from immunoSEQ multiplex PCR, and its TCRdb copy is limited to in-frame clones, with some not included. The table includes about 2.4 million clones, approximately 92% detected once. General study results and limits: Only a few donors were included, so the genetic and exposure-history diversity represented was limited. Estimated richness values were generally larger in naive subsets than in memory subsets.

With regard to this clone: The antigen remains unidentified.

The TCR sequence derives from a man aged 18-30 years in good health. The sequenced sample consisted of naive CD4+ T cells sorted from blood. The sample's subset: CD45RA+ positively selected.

CDR3 residues: CASSWGTDMNTEAFF. For the CDR3, the DNA is TGTGCCAGCAGCTGGGGGACAGACATGAACACTGAAGCTTTCTTT. The chain uses TRBV5-4 and TRBJ1-1; 7 nucleotides line up with TRBD1. The CDR3 has 15 residues. After removal of 3 bases from V and 0 bases from J, the junction contained 5 bases not matched to a gene. Germline V gene sequence: CDR1 SGHNT, CDR2 YYREEE (reference sequence).